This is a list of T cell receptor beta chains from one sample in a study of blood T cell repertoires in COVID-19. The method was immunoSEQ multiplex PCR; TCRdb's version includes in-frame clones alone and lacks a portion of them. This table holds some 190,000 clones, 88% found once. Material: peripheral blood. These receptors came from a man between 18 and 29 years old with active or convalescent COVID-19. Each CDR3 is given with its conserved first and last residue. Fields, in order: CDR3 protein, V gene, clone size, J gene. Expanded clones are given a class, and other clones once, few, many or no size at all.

CDR3aa: CASSRTGNSNQPQHF
v_gene: TRBV7-2
abundance: -
j_gene: TRBJ1-5

CDR3aa: CASRPLQGAFSPLHF
v_gene: TRBV2
abundance: -
j_gene: TRBJ1-6

CDR3aa: CASSLRGDRVSTTQYF
v_gene: TRBV5-1
abundance: -
j_gene: TRBJ2-3

CDR3aa: CATSPFVLREQYF
v_gene: TRBV15
abundance: -
j_gene: TRBJ2-7

CDR3aa: CASSLNSPSGNTGELFF
v_gene: TRBV11-3
abundance: -
j_gene: TRBJ2-2

CDR3aa: CASSIYRTSGTNEQFF
v_gene: TRBV19
abundance: -
j_gene: TRBJ2-1

CDR3aa: CASSLAGGGTAREQFF
v_gene: TRBV5-4
abundance: -
j_gene: TRBJ2-1

CDR3aa: CASSLRSRDTQYF
v_gene: TRBV13
abundance: -
j_gene: TRBJ2-3

CDR3aa: CASSLLGQNNEKLFF
v_gene: TRBV7-3
abundance: -
j_gene: TRBJ1-4

CDR3aa: CASSMARRQLYGYTF
v_gene: TRBV19
abundance: -
j_gene: TRBJ1-2

CDR3aa: CASSIDHKGVFFDTQYF
v_gene: TRBV19
abundance: once
j_gene: TRBJ2-3

CDR3aa: CASSVRTGGSEQYF
v_gene: TRBV7-2
abundance: -
j_gene: TRBJ2-7

CDR3aa: CASSPASSNYGYTF
v_gene: TRBV18
abundance: -
j_gene: TRBJ1-2

CDR3aa: CASGRLRTHF
v_gene: TRBV5-6
abundance: once
j_gene: TRBJ1-5

CDR3aa: CAWTPSGSTGELFF
v_gene: TRBV30
abundance: -
j_gene: TRBJ2-2

CDR3aa: CASSWDRGLSGNQPQHF
v_gene: TRBV6-2/TRBV6-3
abundance: -
j_gene: TRBJ1-5

CDR3aa: CASSEPPGGLTDTQYF
v_gene: TRBV25-1
abundance: -
j_gene: TRBJ2-3

CDR3aa: CASSQSPYNEQFF
v_gene: TRBV4-2
abundance: -
j_gene: TRBJ2-1

CDR3aa: CASSYSISGANVLTF
v_gene: TRBV6-5
abundance: few
j_gene: TRBJ2-6

CDR3aa: CARPGQNTGELFF
v_gene: TRBV13
abundance: -
j_gene: TRBJ2-2

CDR3aa: CASSRLAVGILGNEQFF
v_gene: TRBV7-7
abundance: -
j_gene: TRBJ2-1

CDR3aa: CASSLGTTTLLEQYF
v_gene: TRBV27
abundance: -
j_gene: TRBJ2-7

CDR3aa: CASSPRDRGRSRSNQPQHF
v_gene: TRBV19
abundance: -
j_gene: TRBJ1-5

CDR3aa: CASSQPGQGIKLRYF
v_gene: TRBV28
abundance: -
j_gene: TRBJ2-7

CDR3aa: CASSPMRGQGKSGANVLTF
v_gene: TRBV18
abundance: -
j_gene: TRBJ2-6

CDR3aa: CASSQAILLTSGNTIYF
v_gene: TRBV3-1/TRBV3-2
abundance: -
j_gene: TRBJ1-3

CDR3aa: CASSLTGPPGNQPQHF
v_gene: TRBV5-5
abundance: few
j_gene: TRBJ1-5

CDR3aa: CASLGTGGNQPQHF
v_gene: TRBV10-3
abundance: -
j_gene: TRBJ1-5

CDR3aa: CASSTKGQTYQPQHF
v_gene: TRBV19
abundance: -
j_gene: TRBJ1-5

CDR3aa: CASSPTGGLGTEAFF
v_gene: TRBV25-1
abundance: few
j_gene: TRBJ1-1

CDR3aa: CASSLAGSNIQYF
v_gene: TRBV5-1
abundance: -
j_gene: TRBJ2-4

CDR3aa: CASSRGRGLGTEAFF
v_gene: TRBV11-1
abundance: few
j_gene: TRBJ1-1

CDR3aa: CASSPQGFDEQYF
v_gene: TRBV21-1
abundance: -
j_gene: TRBJ2-7

CDR3aa: CASSSLAGGTDTQYF
v_gene: TRBV10-1
abundance: -
j_gene: TRBJ2-3

CDR3aa: CASSQSFYASENEQFF
v_gene: TRBV16
abundance: -
j_gene: TRBJ2-1

CDR3aa: CASSERATSTDTQYF
v_gene: TRBV25-1
abundance: -
j_gene: TRBJ2-3

CDR3aa: CASSVEGAREAFF
v_gene: TRBV9
abundance: -
j_gene: TRBJ1-1

CDR3aa: CASSPRTSGTYEQYF
v_gene: TRBV27
abundance: -
j_gene: TRBJ2-7

CDR3aa: CAIAGTDRGYNSPLHF
v_gene: TRBV10-3
abundance: -
j_gene: TRBJ1-6

CDR3aa: CSVTTGMNTEAFF
v_gene: TRBV29-1
abundance: -
j_gene: TRBJ1-1

CDR3aa: CASSFANTGELFF
v_gene: TRBV7-2
abundance: once
j_gene: TRBJ2-2

CDR3aa: CASSQSMGQRPQHF
v_gene: TRBV3-1/TRBV3-2
abundance: few
j_gene: TRBJ1-5

CDR3aa: CASSLDFTDTQYF
v_gene: TRBV6-2/TRBV6-3
abundance: -
j_gene: TRBJ2-3

CDR3aa: CSVDRINNYGYTF
v_gene: TRBV29-1
abundance: -
j_gene: TRBJ1-2

CDR3aa: CASSFPRASGRSGTDTQYF
v_gene: TRBV28
abundance: -
j_gene: TRBJ2-3

CDR3aa: CASSLQVSSYNEQFF
v_gene: TRBV5-6
abundance: -
j_gene: TRBJ2-1

CDR3aa: CASSLQSGELFF
v_gene: TRBV7-7
abundance: -
j_gene: TRBJ2-2

CDR3aa: CASSLGQAYNEQFF
v_gene: TRBV5-1
abundance: -
j_gene: TRBJ2-1

CDR3aa: CASSLEGGRTDTQYF
v_gene: TRBV5-4
abundance: -
j_gene: TRBJ2-3